The rows below give T cell receptor beta chains drawn from one sample of a study of monozygotic twins with inflammatory bowel disease. TCRdb reprocessed the 5' RACE reads; each CDR3 protein has one entry and no DNA is given. In all, the sample yields around 400,000 distinct CDR3 sequences. The sample comprised blood. These receptors originate from a human donor with ulcerative colitis or Crohn's disease, or a healthy co-twin of an affected twin (not recorded which). Both conserved end residues are part of each CDR3.

J gene | V gene | CDR3 protein
TRBJ2-3 | TRBV7-2 | CASSSLTSRDTQYF
TRBJ2-1 | TRBV5-1 | CASSGFSGSYNEQFF
TRBJ2-5 | TRBV23-1 | CASSLVRGLQETQYF
TRBJ2-1 | TRBV19 | CASSPSGITYNEQFF
TRBJ1-4 | TRBV10-3 | CAINSDQAEKLFF
TRBJ2-7 | TRBV10-3 | CAISAFNRGSSYEQYF
TRBJ2-7 | TRBV7-2 | CASSLLREQYF
TRBJ2-6 | TRBV15 | CATSRGWSLGANVLTF
TRBJ2-7 | TRBV20-1 | CSAVRASSNYEQYF
TRBJ2-1 | TRBV5-6 | CASSGIDLLRSGNEQFF
TRBJ2-7 | TRBV30 | CAWSVSSEQYF
TRBJ1-1 | TRBV4-1 | CASSQGWVLGTEAFF
TRBJ1-3 | TRBV5-1 | CASSLGSSGNTIYF
TRBJ2-1 | TRBV5-1 | CASSFVGGEQFF
TRBJ2-3 | TRBV20-1 | CSASGGGASTDTQYF
TRBJ2-1 | TRBV5-6 | CASSLGRGNLYNEQFF
TRBJ2-7 | TRBV5-1 | CASSLQRNSYEQYF
TRBJ2-1 | TRBV5-1 | CASSSLGGRSYNEQFF
TRBJ2-1 | TRBV27 | CASGRDSNNEQFF
TRBJ2-1 | TRBV24-1 | CATSEGRLEQFF
TRBJ1-5 | TRBV5-1 | CASSFDGSNQPQHF
TRBJ1-1 | TRBV20-1 | CSAGPGPMNTEAFF
TRBJ1-4 | TRBV4-3 | CASSPEGTGTEKLFF
TRBJ2-3 | TRBV28 | CASREGNTDTQYF
TRBJ2-7 | TRBV7-9 | CASSSIAGGPHHYEQYF
TRBJ1-1 | TRBV5-1 | CASSFSQGGLNTEAFF
TRBJ2-7 | TRBV15 | CATSRDSSIGLKSYEQYF
TRBJ2-5 | TRBV20-1 | CSSFQSGRGETQYF
TRBJ2-3 | TRBV7-2 | CASRAGGTDTQYF
TRBJ2-2 | TRBV5-1 | CATTRDFSTGELFF
TRBJ2-7 | TRBV5-1 | CASSSGTGVNYEQYF
TRBJ1-5 | TRBV5-1 | CASSLYQEEVDQPQHF